The present entry profiles one T cell receptor beta chain with its context. Its antigen remains unidentified. Profiled with immunoSEQ multiplex PCR; TCRdb holds only in-frame clones, not every one. The sample consists of some 5,800 clones, roughly 73% of them appearing once. CDR3 size: 15 residues. J was trimmed by 5 bases and V by 0 bases; bases with no gene match: 6. CDR1 and CDR2 from the germline V gene are GTSNPN and SVGIG (reference sequence). The data derive from a study of early stage breast cancer tumors. Findings and caveats of the study: Tumor and normal breast were distinguished via blood comparison in about 90% of the 16 patients.

This receptor was obtained from a person in their forties with breast cancer. V usage is TRBV30 and J usage is TRBJ1-2, with 10 bases aligning to TRBD1. The material sequenced was normal breast tissue next to the tumor. CDR3 loop: CAWSVRRTGGYGYTF. The CDR3 DNA reads as TGTGCCTGGAGTGTACGGAGGACAGGGGGGTATGGCTACACCTTC.